This TCR beta chain derives from a study of PD-L1 blockade in urothelial cancer (dated by TCRdb to the late 2010s). The study in broad terms: Therapy was started in about 2014 for all patients, and atezolizumab 1,200 mg was administered intravenously every 3 weeks. About 90% of the 29 patients were identified as males with urothelial cancer of bladder origin, and a prior smoking history was reported by 18 of 29 patients. An ECOG performance status of 0 or 1 was recorded for the patients, and 0 to 3 prior chemotherapy regimens had been received by the patients. Blood samples were analyzed 3 weeks after the start of treatment (second dose) and 6 weeks after the start of treatment. Blood samples gave median yields of about 150,000 T cells and some 84,000 unique TCRs, along with a median clonality of 0.080. Somatic, immune and clinical correlates of response to PD-L1 blockade with atezolizumab in urothelial cancer were the focus of an exploratory multi-omic analysis. Pretreatment tumor samples and matched peripheral blood, collected serially before and after atezolizumab treatment, underwent TCR sequencing. Progression-free survival longer than 6 months counted as durable clinical benefit, and TCR features were additionally tested against both progression-free and overall survival. Whole exome sequencing and RNA sequencing of pretreatment tumors were performed alongside TCR sequencing in the same patients. Durable clinical benefit was achieved by nine patients but not by the remaining 20. Approximately 29 patients had pretreatment blood TCR-seq, about 24 had at least one posttreatment blood collection, and about 24 had tumor TCR-seq. Overall study results and their limits: Small sample size (n ≈ 29) and many exploratory analyses mean the results are intended to be hypothesis-generating. Greater expansion of tumor-associated TCR clones in peripheral blood 3 weeks after the start of treatment was observed in patients with durable benefit (n of about 20, p = 0.022). Improved progression-free and overall survival was found to be associated with pretreatment peripheral blood TCR clonality below the median.

Per the publication, the time point label means: pretreatment peripheral blood. A total of some 30 patients with locally advanced or metastatic urothelial carcinoma, treated at Memorial Sloan Kettering on a trial protocol, made up the cohort. Peripheral blood mononuclear cells were collected pretreatment and during treatment, with between 1 and 8 total time points obtained per patient. The Qiagen DNeasy Blood extraction kit was used to purify genomic DNA from total PBMCs and from tumor samples. PBMCs were collected pretreatment and during treatment and were isolated and stored as previously described. About this clone: Its cognate antigen has yet to be identified. No much larger clone exists at a distance of one base, and base qualities are not known.

From its cysteine to its phenylalanine, the CDR3 spans 16 amino acids. Of all the DNA, just the CDR3 is kept, 48 bases in frame from base 1. CDR1 SGHRS and CDR2 YFSETQ are derived from the germline V gene. Relative to germline, V is missing 3 bases and J is missing 5 bases, with 8 bases of the junction outside any gene match. To estimate absolute template abundance from read counts, synthetic TCR analog templates were spiked into each PCR. TCRbeta CDR3 regions were amplified from genomic DNA with bias-controlled V and J gene primers using the immunoSEQ assay. Rearranged TCRbeta segments were sequenced at approximately 20X coverage. Concerning the study's data processing: Sequencing errors were corrected by clustering and CDR3s were annotated against IMGT to assign V, D and J genes. Downstream analyses used only productive TCRbeta rearrangements, leaving out any out-of-frame or stop-codon sequences. Clonality was calculated as one minus the Shannon entropy normalized by the log of the number of unique productive sequences. Clones differing between time points or between blood and tumor were identified by Fisher's exact test with Benjamini-Hochberg correction at adjusted p below 0.01. Imported from immuneACCESS, the table was reduced by TCRdb to in-frame sequences with V and J called. These copies leave out some clones; in studies compared against another copy, an unresolved V gene accounts for under half, and the cause of the remainder is not known. The V and J calls and clone size come from that table; D and trimming were worked out from the DNA. In this sample the table shows about 56,000 clones, 65% to 90% of which occur a single time. Clones ranked in the top ten supply around 16% of the sample.

The chain is assembled from TRBV5-1 and TRBJ2-3; 11 central bases correspond to TRBD2. The material was PBMCs, obtained around atezolizumab (anti-PD-L1) treatment. This TCR derives from a man in his 70s with urothelial cancer. The nucleotides read TGCGCCAGCAGCTCACAGACTAGCGGGATGGGAGATACGCAGTATTTT. Translated, it reads CASSSQTSGMGDTQYF.